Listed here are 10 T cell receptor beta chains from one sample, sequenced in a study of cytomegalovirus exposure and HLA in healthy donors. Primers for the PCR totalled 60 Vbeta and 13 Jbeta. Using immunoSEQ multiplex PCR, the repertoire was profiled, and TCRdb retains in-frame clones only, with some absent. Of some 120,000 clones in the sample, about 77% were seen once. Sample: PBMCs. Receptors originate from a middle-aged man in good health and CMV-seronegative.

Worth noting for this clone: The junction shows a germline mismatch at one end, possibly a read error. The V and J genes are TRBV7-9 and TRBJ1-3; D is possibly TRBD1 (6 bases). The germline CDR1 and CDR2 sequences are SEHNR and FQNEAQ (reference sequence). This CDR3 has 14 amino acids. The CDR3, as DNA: TGTGCCAGCAGCCTACAGGGATCTGCAAACACCATATATTTT. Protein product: CASSLQGSANTIYF.

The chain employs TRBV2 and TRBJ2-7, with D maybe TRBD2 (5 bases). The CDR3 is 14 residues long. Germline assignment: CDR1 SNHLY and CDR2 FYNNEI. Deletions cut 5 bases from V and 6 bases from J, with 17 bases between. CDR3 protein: CASSLSPREIEQYF. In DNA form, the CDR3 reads TGTGCCAGCAGTTTATCCCCGAGGGAGATCGAGCAGTACTTC. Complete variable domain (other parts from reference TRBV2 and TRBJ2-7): EPEVTQTPSHQVTQMGQEVILRCVPISNHLYFYWYRQILGQKVEFLVSFYNNEISEKSEIFDDQFSVERPDGSNFTLKIRSTKLEDSAMYFCASSLSPREIEQYFGPGTRLTVT.

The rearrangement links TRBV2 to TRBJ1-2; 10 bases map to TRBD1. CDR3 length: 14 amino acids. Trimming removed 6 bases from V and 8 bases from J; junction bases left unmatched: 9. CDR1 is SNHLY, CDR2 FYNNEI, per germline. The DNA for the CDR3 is TGTGCCAGCAGCGACAGGGGGCGGGCAGACGGCTACACCTTC. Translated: CASSDRGRADGYTF.

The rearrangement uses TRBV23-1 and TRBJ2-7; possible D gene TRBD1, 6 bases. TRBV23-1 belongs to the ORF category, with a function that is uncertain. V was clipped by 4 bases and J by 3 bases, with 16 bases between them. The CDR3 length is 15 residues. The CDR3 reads CASSPTGLVGYEQYF. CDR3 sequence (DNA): TGCGCCAGCAGTCCTACAGGGCTTGTGGGCTACGAGCAGTACTTC.

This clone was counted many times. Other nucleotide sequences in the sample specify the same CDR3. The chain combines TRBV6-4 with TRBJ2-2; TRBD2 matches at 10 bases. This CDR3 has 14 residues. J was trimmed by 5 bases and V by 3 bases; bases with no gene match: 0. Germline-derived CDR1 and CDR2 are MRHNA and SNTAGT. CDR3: CASSELAGTGELFF. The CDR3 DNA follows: TGTGCCAGCAGTGAACTAGCGGGGACCGGGGAGCTGTTTTTT.

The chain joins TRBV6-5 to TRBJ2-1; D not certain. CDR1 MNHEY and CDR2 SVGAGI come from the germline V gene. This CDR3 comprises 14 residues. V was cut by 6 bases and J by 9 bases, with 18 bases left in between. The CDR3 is CASRPRSDISEQFF. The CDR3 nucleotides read TGTGCCAGCAGGCCAAGGTCCGACATTTCTGAGCAGTTCTTC.

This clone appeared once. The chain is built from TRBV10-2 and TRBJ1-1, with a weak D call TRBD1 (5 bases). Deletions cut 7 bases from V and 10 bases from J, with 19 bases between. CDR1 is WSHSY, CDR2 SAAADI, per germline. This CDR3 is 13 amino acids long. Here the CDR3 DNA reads TGCGCCAGCAAGGAAGCCAGGGAAAGGGCAGCTTTCTTT. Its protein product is CASKEARERAAFF.

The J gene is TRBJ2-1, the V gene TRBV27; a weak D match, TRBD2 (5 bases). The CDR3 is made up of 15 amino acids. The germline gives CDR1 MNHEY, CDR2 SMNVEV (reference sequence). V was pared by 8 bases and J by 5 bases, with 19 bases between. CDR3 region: CASGFLGVEDNEQFF. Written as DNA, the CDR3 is TGTGCCAGCGGGTTCCTCGGGGTCGAGGACAATGAGCAGTTCTTC.

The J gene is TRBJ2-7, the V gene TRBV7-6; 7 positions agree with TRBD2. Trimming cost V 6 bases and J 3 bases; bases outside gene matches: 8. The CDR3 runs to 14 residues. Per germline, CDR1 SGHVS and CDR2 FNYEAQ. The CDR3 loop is CASSAGGTNYEQYF. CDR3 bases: TGTGCCAGCAGTGCCGGGGGGACTAACTACGAGCAGTACTTC.

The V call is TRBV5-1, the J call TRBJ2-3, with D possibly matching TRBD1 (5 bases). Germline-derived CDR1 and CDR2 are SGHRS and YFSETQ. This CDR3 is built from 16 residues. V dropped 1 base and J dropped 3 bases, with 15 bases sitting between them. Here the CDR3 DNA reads TGCGCCAGCAGCTTGCAACCATCCAGGGAAACAGATACGCAGTATTTT. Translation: CASSLQPSRETDTQYF.